A single sample is the source of the 19 T cell receptor beta chains below, sequenced in a study of identical twins. MiXCR, run by TCRdb on the 5' RACE reads, gives a single entry per CDR3 protein. The sample holds approximately 670,000 distinct CDR3 sequences, 5.5% to 6.5% seen once. Input material: naive T cells sorted from blood. The receptors shown here come from a man aged 18 to 29 in good health.

This clonotype was seen more than once but under ten times. The rearrangement uses TRBV4-3 and TRBJ2-1, with 8 bases lining up with TRBD1. V shed 1 base and J 6 bases; nucleotides not matched to a gene: 8. CDR1 is LGHNA, CDR2 YSLEER, per germline. This CDR3 has 16 residues. The CDR3 sequence: CASSQVGRGLRNEQFF. The CDR3 DNA sequence: TGCGCCAGCAGCCAAGTAGGCAGGGGGCTTCGCAATGAGCAGTTCTTC.

The table lists this clonotype with many counts. The chain employs TRBV5-1 and TRBJ2-7, with TRBD1 as a possible D gene (6 bases). Trimming left V 1 base short and J 5 bases short, with 13 bases between. Per the germline V gene, CDR1 is SGHRS and CDR2 is YFSETQ. The CDR3 runs 14 residues. The DNA of the CDR3 is TGCGCCAGCAGCTTGACAGGGTCTAGCCACGAGCAGTACTTC. Translating it yields CASSLTGSSHEQYF.

This chain links TRBV7-8 with TRBJ2-2; D is undetermined. Trimming pared 1 base from V and 6 bases from J, leaving 9 bases between. The CDR3 totals 14 residues. CDR1 SGHVS and CDR2 FQNEAQ come from the germline V gene. Here the CDR3 reads CASSLGRIPGELFF. In DNA, the CDR3 is TGTGCCAGCAGCTTAGGTCGAATTCCCGGGGAGCTGTTTTTT.

This clonotype appeared many times. The V call is TRBV7-9, the J call TRBJ2-5; perhaps TRBD1 as D (6 bases). V was trimmed by 4 bases and J by 1 base, leaving 16 bases between them. This CDR3 contains 16 residues. The germline V gene has CDR1 SEHNR and CDR2 FQNEAQ (reference sequence). The DNA for the CDR3 is TGTGCCAGCAGCTCCCGTCAACAGGGCGCCCAAGAGACCCAGTACTTC. Translation: CASSSRQQGAQETQYF.

This clonotype has ten or more counts. V is TRBV7-2 and J is TRBJ2-5, with 8 positions matching TRBD2. Germline CDR1 reads SGHTA; CDR2 reads FQGNSA. The CDR3 has 13 amino acids. Germline trimming cut 8 bases from V and 4 bases from J; bases unmatched to any gene: 6. The CDR3 is CASSRREAETQYF. The CDR3 coding sequence is TGTGCCAGCTCCAGGCGGGAGGCAGAGACCCAGTACTTC.

The CDR3 here is CASGEVDNEQFF. Written as DNA, the CDR3 is TGTGCCAGCGGGGAAGTCGACAATGAGCAGTTCTTC. V gene TRBV27 combines with J gene TRBJ2-1; no clear D gene. CDR1 is MNHEY, CDR2 SMNVEV, per germline (reference sequence). The CDR3 is 12 amino acids. Between the trimmed V and J ends, which lost 8 bases and 5 bases, there was a span of 10 bases.

The V and J genes are TRBV19 and TRBJ2-1; D remains ambiguous. The CDR3 is 13 amino acids. Looked up from germline, CDR1 is LNHDA and CDR2 is SQIVND (reference sequence). Trimming left V 3 bases short and J 7 bases short, with 10 bases between. CDR3 protein: CASSIGLWNEQFF. In nucleotides, the CDR3 is TGTGCCAGTAGTATCGGTCTCTGGAATGAGCAGTTCTTC.

This chain joins TRBV20-1 and TRBJ2-7; possibly TRBD2 for D (5 bases). This CDR3 region has 12 residues. The V end lost 1 base, the J end lost 5 bases, and 9 bases lay between the germline ends. Germline V CDR1 and CDR2: DFQATT, SNEGSKA (reference sequence). This chain's CDR3 is CSARVLAHEQYF. The CDR3 coding sequence is TGCAGTGCTAGAGTCCTAGCTCACGAGCAGTACTTC.

Ten or more counts support this clonotype. The V gene is TRBV12-3 or TRBV12-4, the J gene TRBJ2-1; perhaps D is TRBD1 or TRBD2 (7 bases each). The germline V and J ends were trimmed by 5 bases and 3 bases, with 14 bases remaining between them. This CDR3 is 15 amino acids long. CDR3: CASSPGGLNYNEQFF. The DNA for the CDR3 is TGTGCCAGCAGTCCAGGGGGACTAAACTACAATGAGCAGTTCTTC.

The chain combines TRBV4-1 with TRBJ1-4; D call uncertain. In germline, CDR1 is MGHRA, CDR2 YSYEKL. This CDR3 has 14 amino acids. The V gene lost 0 bases and the J gene lost 9 bases, with 11 bases spanning the gap. CDR3 sequence reads: CASSQEYAFKKLFF. DNA of the CDR3: TGCGCCAGCAGCCAAGAGTACGCCTTCAAAAAACTGTTTTTT.

This clonotype was detected a few times. The gene calls are TRBV12-5 and TRBJ2-1; TRBD2 matches at 7 bases. Trimming cost V 7 bases and J 7 bases; bases outside gene matches: 13. The germline CDR1 and CDR2 sequences are LGHNT and FRNRAP. The CDR3 contains 15 residues. The CDR3 sequence is CASANPRLARNEQFF. CDR3 nucleotides: TGTGCTAGTGCCAATCCTAGACTAGCTCGGAATGAGCAGTTCTTC.

This clonotype was seen a few times. V is TRBV30 and J is TRBJ1-2; 9 bases line up with TRBD1. Germline V gene sequence: CDR1 GTSNPN, CDR2 SVGIG (reference sequence). After removal of 5 bases from V and 8 bases from J, the junction contained 6 bases not matched to a gene. The CDR3 has 12 amino acids. The CDR3 DNA sequence: TGTGCCTGGGCACAGGGGGCGAGCGGCTACACCTTC. Translation: CAWAQGASGYTF.

The V call is TRBV6-1, the J call TRBJ2-5; D gene unclear. The germline V and J ends were trimmed by 6 bases and 5 bases, with 7 bases remaining between them. The CDR3 is 11 residues long. Per the germline V gene, CDR1 is MNHNS and CDR2 is SASEGT. In DNA, the CDR3 is TGTGCCAGCAGGGCAGTCGAGACCCAGTACTTC. It codes for CASRAVETQYF.

V and J are TRBV11-2 and TRBJ2-2; 11 nucleotides line up with TRBD2. The germline CDR1 and CDR2 sequences are SGHAT and FQNNGV. J lost 7 bases, V lost 9 bases, and 16 bases had no gene match. The CDR3 extends over 17 amino acids. The CDR3 sequence: CASAPELAGVAYGELFF. DNA of the CDR3: TGTGCCAGTGCCCCGGAACTAGCGGGAGTTGCGTACGGGGAGCTGTTTTTT.

This clonotype was picked up many times. The chain joins TRBV6-1 to TRBJ2-4, with 7 nucleotides matching TRBD1. Germline V lookup: CDR1 MNHNS, CDR2 SASEGT. The CDR3 totals 14 residues. V trimming: 6 bases; J trimming: 2 bases; junction bases outside the gene matches: 4. The CDR3 coding sequence is TGTGCCAGCAGAGGGGGCCTAACCAAAAACATTCAGTACTTC. Its translation is CASRGGLTKNIQYF.

V is TRBV5-6 and J is TRBJ2-5; D remains ambiguous. Germline-derived CDR1 and CDR2 are SGHDT and YYEEEE. This CDR3 comprises 15 residues. V was pared by 3 bases and J by 1 base, with 13 bases between. In nucleotides, the CDR3 is TGTGCCAGCAGCTCCCCGAGACGCTCCCAAGAGACCCAGTACTTC. Residues: CASSSPRRSQETQYF. The full variable domain, rest sourced from reference TRBV5-6 and TRBJ2-5, is DAGVTQSPTHLIKTRGQQVTLRCSPKSGHDTVSWYQQALGQGPQFIFQYYEEEERQRGNFPDRFSGHQFPNYSSELNVNALLLGDSALYLCASSSPRRSQETQYFGPGTRLLVL.

V is TRBV6-1 and J is TRBJ2-5; D is perhaps TRBD2 (7 bases). The V gene lost 4 bases and the J gene lost 4 bases, with 22 bases spanning the gap. Germline values: CDR1 MNHNS, CDR2 SASEGT. This CDR3 has 17 residues. CDR3 DNA sequence: TGTGCCAGCAGTGCGATCATGAAGGGGGGGAGGGGAGAGACCCAGTACTTC. Translating it yields CASSAIMKGGRGETQYF.

This clonotype was detected many times. This CDR3 is CASSSSGSGPEQFF. The CDR3 region has the DNA TGTGCCAGCAGCTCTAGCGGGAGCGGCCCTGAGCAGTTCTTC. The chain employs TRBV7-9 and TRBJ2-1; the match to TRBD2 covers 10 bases. Germline loops: CDR1 SEHNR, CDR2 FQNEAQ (reference sequence). Losses at the gene ends were 4 bases for V and 9 bases for J; bases not matched to a gene: 6. This CDR3 region has 14 residues.

Ten or more counts support this clonotype. V usage is TRBV27 and J usage is TRBJ1-2, with TRBD1 matching 11 bases. J gave up 0 bases and V 8 bases, and 14 bases lay outside the gene matches. The CDR3 length is 18 residues. Per the germline V gene, CDR1 is MNHEY and CDR2 is SMNVEV (reference sequence). The CDR3 DNA is TGTGCCAGCCGACGTACCGGGACAGGGGGGTTCGCTAACTATGGCTACACCTTC. It translates to CASRRTGTGGFANYGYTF.